This entry lists 25 T cell receptor beta chains sequenced from one sample in a study of blood T cell repertoires in COVID-19. Libraries were prepared by immunoSEQ multiplex PCR; TCRdb keeps only in-frame clonotypes and omits some of them. The data contain roughly 260,000 clones, around 90% of them singletons. Sequenced material: peripheral blood. All receptors derive from a woman in her 50s who had recovered from COVID-19.

The chain carries TRBV18 and TRBJ2-1; 7 nucleotides line up with TRBD1. CDR3 size: 15 residues. V lost 3 bases to trimming and J lost 5 bases; unmatched junction nucleotides: 7. Germline lookup yields CDR1 KGHSH and CDR2 LQKENI. DNA of the CDR3: TGTGCCAGCTCACCCGGACAGGCTAGCAACAATGAGCAGTTCTTC. It encodes CASSPGQASNNEQFF.

The chain employs TRBV5-8 and TRBJ1-2; D not resolved. The CDR3 runs 13 residues. The ends were cut back, 0 bases at V and 4 bases at J, with 7 bases in the middle. Germline assignment: CDR1 SGHTS and CDR2 YDEGEE. This chain's CDR3 is CASSLEPTYGYTF. CDR3 in DNA: TGTGCCAGCAGCTTGGAGCCCACCTATGGCTACACCTTC.

CDR3 amino acids: CAIPTGNYGYTF. Here the CDR3 DNA reads TGTGCCATCCCCACAGGGAACTATGGCTACACCTTC. This chain joins TRBV6-6 and TRBJ1-2; possible D gene TRBD1, 6 bases. CDR3 size: 12 residues. The V and J ends lost 10 bases and 2 bases respectively, with 11 bases between them. Germline assignment: CDR1 MNHNY and CDR2 SVGAGI (reference sequence).

As regards this clone: Within the sample, other DNA sequences also encode this same CDR3. The rearrangement joins TRBV19 to TRBJ2-5, with unresolved D. The CDR3 contains 13 residues. Germline V CDR1 and CDR2: LNHDA, SQIVND (reference sequence). V was cut by 1 base and J by 1 base, with 4 bases left in between. The CDR3 region has the DNA TGTGCCAGTAGTATAGCAGGCCAAGAGACCCAGTACTTC. This encodes CASSIAGQETQYF.

The chain links TRBV9 to TRBJ1-5; 12 bases agree with TRBD1. The germline V gene has CDR1 SGDLS and CDR2 YYNGEE. V was pared by 2 bases and J by 7 bases, with 4 bases of the junction left unmatched. The CDR3 covers 15 residues. CDR3 region: CASSVGQGAEQPQHF. The CDR3 DNA reads TGTGCCAGCAGCGTGGGACAGGGGGCGGAACAGCCCCAGCATTTT.

This sequence joins TRBV6-5 and TRBJ1-5; perhaps TRBD1 as D (5 bases). V was trimmed by 6 bases and J by 6 bases, leaving 18 bases between them. Germline V CDR1 and CDR2: MNHEY, SVGAGI. The CDR3 has 15 residues. The DNA for the CDR3 is TGTGCCAGCAGGAATGGGCAGGGCGGCCCTCAGCCCCAGCATTTT. The encoded protein is CASRNGQGGPQPQHF.

The J gene is TRBJ2-5, the V gene TRBV18; TRBD1 matches 8 bases. CDR1 is KGHSH and CDR2 is LQKENI in the germline V gene. CDR3 length: 15 amino acids. The V and J ends lost 0 bases and 5 bases, in that order; junction bases with no gene match: 5. Here the CDR3 reads CASSPPQGAEETQYF. DNA for the CDR3: TGTGCCAGCTCACCACCCCAGGGGGCAGAGGAGACCCAGTACTTC.

The chain employs TRBV19 and TRBJ2-1; tentative D call: TRBD1 (5 bases). The CDR3 extends over 14 amino acids. The V gene's germline CDR1 is LNHDA and CDR2 SQIVND (reference sequence). The V gene lost 9 bases and the J gene lost 2 bases, with 14 bases spanning the gap. CDR3 loop: CASTQGQPYNEQFF. In DNA, the CDR3 is TGTGCCAGCACCCAGGGCCAACCCTACAATGAGCAGTTCTTC.

The rearrangement joins TRBV6-1 to TRBJ2-1, with TRBD2 matching over 8 bases. The J segment lost 3 bases and the V segment lost 5 bases, leaving 6 bases of the junction unmatched. The germline gives CDR1 MNHNS, CDR2 SASEGT. CDR3 length: 15 amino acids. In DNA form, the CDR3 reads TGTGCCAGCAGTTCCTTAGCGGGAAGCTACAATGAGCAGTTCTTC. Translation gives CASSSLAGSYNEQFF.

This clone was observed a single time. The chain links TRBV3-1 (or the pseudogene TRBV3-2) to TRBJ2-3, with TRBD2 as a possible D gene (5 bases). From germline, CDR1 is LGHDT and CDR2 YNNKEL (reference sequence). This CDR3 region has 16 residues. The germline V and J ends were trimmed by 1 base and 3 bases, with 14 bases remaining between them. CDR3 DNA: TGTGCCAGCAGCCAAGTCGGGATAGCGAGTACAGATACGCAGTATTTT. This encodes CASSQVGIASTDTQYF.

This clone came up once. V is TRBV19 and J is TRBJ1-2; TRBD1 matches at 7 bases. Germline CDR1 is LNHDA and CDR2 is SQIVND (reference sequence). V was pared by 8 bases and J by 3 bases, with 9 bases of the junction left unmatched. The CDR3 is made up of 14 amino acids. CDR3 amino acids: CASWGGGTDYGYTF. The CDR3 coding sequence is TGTGCCAGTTGGGGTGGAGGGACAGACTATGGCTACACCTTC. Looking up the rest from reference TRBV19 and TRBJ1-2 gives the full variable domain: DGGITQSPKYLFRKEGQNVTLSCEQNLNHDAMYWYRQDPGQGLRLIYYSQIVNDFQKGDIAEGYSVSREKKESFPLTVTSAQKNPTAFYLCASWGGGTDYGYTFGSGTRLTVV.

V and J are TRBV9 and TRBJ2-2; TRBD2 might be the D (5 bases). CDR3 length: 15 amino acids. V gave up 4 bases and J gave up 2 bases, with 12 bases separating them. Germline V gene sequence: CDR1 SGDLS, CDR2 YYNGEE. CDR3: CASSPRTFNTGELFF. CDR3 DNA: TGTGCCAGCAGCCCGAGGACTTTCAACACCGGGGAGCTGTTTTTT. Supplemented by reference TRBV9 and TRBJ2-2, the full variable domain reads DSGVTQTPKHLITATGQRVTLRCSPRSGDLSVYWYQQSLDQGLQFLIQYYNGEERAKGNILERFSAQQFPDLHSELNLSSLELGDSALYFCASSPRTFNTGELFFGEGSRLTVL.

The DNA of the CDR3 is TGTGCCAGCAGCTTAGGTCCCGGCTCCTGGAGCGCTTTCTTT. Translated: CASSLGPGSWSAFF. The V call is TRBV7-6, the J call TRBJ1-1; no reliable D call. From germline, CDR1 is SGHVS and CDR2 FNYEAQ. Trimming took 1 base from V and 11 from J, leaving 17 bases between them. The CDR3 spans 14 residues. Based on the CDR3 plus reference TRBV7-6 and TRBJ1-1, the full variable domain is GAGVSQSPRYKVTKRGQDVALRCDPISGHVSLYWYRQALGQGPEFLTYFNYEAQQDKSGLPNDRFSAERPEGSISTLTIQRTEQRDSAMYRCASSLGPGSWSAFFGQGTRLTVV.

This clone was picked up one time. The sample holds other DNA sequences that translate to the same CDR3. The chain uses TRBV2 and TRBJ1-1; D perhaps matches TRBD1 (5 bases). This CDR3 spans 13 amino acids. Germline loops: CDR1 SNHLY, CDR2 FYNNEI. Deletions cut 3 bases from V and 1 base from J, with 6 bases between. The chain's CDR3 is CASSDQGNTEAFF. CDR3 sequence (DNA): TGTGCCAGCAGTGATCAGGGGAACACTGAAGCTTTCTTT.

This chain links TRBV30 with TRBJ1-4; no reliable D call. The CDR3 extends over 12 amino acids. Germline CDR1 and CDR2: GTSNPN and SVGIG (reference sequence). V lost 1 base and J lost 7, with 7 bases in between. CDR3 sequence (DNA): TGTGCCTGGAGTGGGGCAGGTGAAAAACTGTTTTTT. It yields the protein CAWSGAGEKLFF.

This chain connects TRBV7-9 to TRBJ1-1, with TRBD1 identical over 10 bases. The CDR3 has 13 residues. CDR1 is SEHNR, CDR2 FQNEAQ, per germline (reference sequence). J was trimmed by 7 bases and V by 6 bases; bases with no gene match: 5. The CDR3 sequence: CASREDRGREAFF. CDR3 sequence (DNA): TGTGCCAGCAGAGAAGACAGGGGGCGTGAAGCTTTCTTT.

The DNA of the CDR3 is TGTGCCAGCGGCCCCGATGGAGGGTCTAACTATGGCTACACCTTC. Encoded protein: CASGPDGGSNYGYTF. The chain has TRBV2 and TRBJ1-2; no clear D. The CDR3 totals 15 residues. Germline lookup yields CDR1 SNHLY and CDR2 FYNNEI. V was trimmed by 8 bases and J by 0 bases, leaving 16 bases between them.

This clone was picked up one time. CDR3 bases: TGTGCTAGTGGTTTACAACTAGCGGGGGAGCCATACGAGCAGTACTTC. Translating gives CASGLQLAGEPYEQYF. This chain joins TRBV12-5 and TRBJ2-7, with 11 bases matching TRBD2. CDR1 is LGHNT and CDR2 is FRNRAP in the germline V gene. CDR3 length equals 16 residues. J gave up 4 bases and V 3 bases, and 8 bases lay outside the gene matches.

The CDR3 loop is CAISETGTGANVLTF. CDR3 DNA sequence: TGTGCCATCAGTGAGACAGGGACTGGGGCCAACGTCCTGACTTTC. V gene TRBV10-3 combines with J gene TRBJ2-6; tentative D call: TRBD1 (6 bases). Trimming pared 2 bases from V and 2 bases from J, leaving 7 bases between. CDR3 length: 15 amino acids. Germline V gene lookup returns CDR1 ENHRY and CDR2 SYGVKD.

This clone was detected once. The chain employs TRBV3-1 (or the pseudogene TRBV3-2) and TRBJ1-1; D is unresolved. Germline CDR1 is LGHDT and CDR2 is YNNKEL (reference sequence). The ends were cut back, 1 base at V and 1 base at J, with 13 bases in the middle. The CDR3 runs 16 residues. The CDR3 coding sequence is TGTGCCAGCAGCCAAGTCGAATGGTCCGGGAACACTGAAGCTTTCTTT. Protein: CASSQVEWSGNTEAFF.

This sequence joins TRBV18 and TRBJ1-6, with D uncertain. The CDR3 covers 13 residues. In germline, CDR1 is KGHSH, CDR2 LQKENI. V was cut by 3 bases and J by 9 bases, with 9 bases left in between. The CDR3 DNA follows: TGTGCCAGCTCACCCTATAGTCCTTCACCCCTCCACTTT. It codes for CASSPYSPSPLHF.

This sequence joins TRBV7-9 and TRBJ2-6; possibly TRBD2 for D (5 bases). The germline V gene encodes CDR1 SEHNR and CDR2 FQNEAQ (reference sequence). Trimming removed 2 bases from V and 0 bases from J, with 11 bases in between. The CDR3 contains 17 residues. CDR3 amino acids: CASSLRAGNSGANVLTF. For the CDR3, the DNA is TGTGCCAGCAGCTTAAGGGCGGGTAACTCTGGGGCCAACGTCCTGACTTTC.

The chain is built from TRBV30 and TRBJ1-2; D gene unclear. V lost 7 bases to trimming and J lost 8 bases, with 23 bases between them. The CDR3 length is 14 residues. Germline CDR1 GTSNPN, CDR2 SVGIG (reference sequence). The DNA of the CDR3 is TGTGCCTACTCCGGCCTTGGCGGGATGGGGGGCTACACCTTC. Encoded protein: CAYSGLGGMGGYTF.

This clone has just a few counts. CDR3 nucleotide sequence: TGTGCCAGCAGCCCATTCTCCGGGACAGGGGTCCGCAATCAGCCCCAGCATTTT. Translated: CASSPFSGTGVRNQPQHF. This sequence joins TRBV11-3 and TRBJ1-5, with 10 bases aligning to TRBD1. Germline lookup yields CDR1 SGHNT and CDR2 YENEEA. This CDR3 contains 18 residues. Unmatched junction bases numbered 12, after V lost 5 bases and J lost 2 bases.

This clone was seen just once. V usage is TRBV18 and J usage is TRBJ1-4; D might be TRBD1 (5 bases). Germline V gene data show CDR1 as KGHSH and CDR2 as LQKENI. The CDR3 sequence is 16 residues long. V lost 4 bases, J lost 0 bases, and 12 bases lay in between. DNA for the CDR3: TGTGCCAGCTCACAAGGACAAGTTGCAACTAATGAAAAACTGTTTTTT. Encoded protein: CASSQGQVATNEKLFF.